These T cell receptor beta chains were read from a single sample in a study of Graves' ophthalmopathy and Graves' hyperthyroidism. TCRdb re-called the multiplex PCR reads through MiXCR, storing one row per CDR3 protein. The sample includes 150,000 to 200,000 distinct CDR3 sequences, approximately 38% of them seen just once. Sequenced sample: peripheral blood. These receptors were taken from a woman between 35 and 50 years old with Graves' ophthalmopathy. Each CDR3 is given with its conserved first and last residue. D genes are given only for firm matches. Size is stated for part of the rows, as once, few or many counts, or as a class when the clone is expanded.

CDR3: CASSPGQGPNYGYTF
DNA: TGTGCCAGCAGCCCGGGACAGGGCCCTAACTATGGCTACACCTTC
length: 15
size: many
V: TRBV12-3/TRBV12-4
J: TRBJ1-2
D: TRBD1

CDR3: CSAREDRVTDTQYF
DNA: TGCAGTGCTAGAGAAGACAGGGTCACAGATACGCAGTATTTT
length: 14
size: many
V: TRBV20-1
J: TRBJ2-3
D: TRBD1

CDR3: CASSQSTVTYEQYF
DNA: TGTGCCAGCAGCCAATCCACAGTTACCTACGAGCAGTACTTC
length: 14
size: .
V: TRBV7-9
J: TRBJ2-7
D: .

CDR3: CASSPMAGEGGYTF
DNA: TGTGCCAGCTCACCAATGGCGGGAGAAGGTGGCTACACCTTC
length: 14
size: many
V: TRBV18
J: TRBJ1-2
D: .

CDR3: CAISNTGGPEAFF
DNA: TGTGCCATCAGTAACACAGGGGGCCCTGAAGCTTTCTTT
length: 13
size: many
V: TRBV10-3
J: TRBJ1-1
D: TRBD1

CDR3: CASSFRLAGGETQYF
DNA: TGTGCCAGCAGTTTCCGACTAGCGGGCGGGGAGACCCAGTACTTC
length: 15
size: many
V: TRBV12-3/TRBV12-4
J: TRBJ2-5
D: TRBD2

CDR3: CAWIGQVIDTGELFF
DNA: TGTGCCTGGATTGGGCAGGTGATAGACACCGGGGAGCTGTTTTTT
length: 15
size: many
V: TRBV30
J: TRBJ2-2
D: .

CDR3: CASSYTLVGLNEQFF
DNA: TGTGCCAGCAGCTATACACTTGTTGGGCTGAATGAGCAGTTCTTC
length: 15
size: many
V: TRBV7-8
J: TRBJ2-1
D: .

CDR3: CASSLGWGPSGNTIYF
DNA: TGTGCCAGCAGCTTAGGCTGGGGGCCCTCTGGAAACACCATATATTTT
length: 16
size: many
V: TRBV7-2
J: TRBJ1-3
D: .

CDR3: CASKPTSDGGELFF
DNA: TGCGCCAGCAAACCGACTAGCGATGGCGGGGAGCTGTTTTTT
length: 14
size: few
V: TRBV10-1
J: TRBJ2-2
D: TRBD2

CDR3: CASSLNSIDSPLHF
DNA: TGTGCCAGCAGCTTGAATAGTATTGATTCACCCCTCCACTTT
length: 14
size: many
V: TRBV7-8
J: TRBJ1-6
D: .

CDR3: CASSTRQGQETQYF
DNA: TGTGCCAGCAGCACGCGACAGGGTCAAGAGACCCAGTACTTC
length: 14
size: .
V: TRBV7-2
J: TRBJ2-5
D: TRBD1

CDR3: CATSSADWDGYTF
DNA: TGTGCCACCTCGTCAGCGGATTGGGATGGCTACACCTTC
length: 13
size: .
V: TRBV6-1
J: TRBJ1-2
D: .

CDR3: CASSSPDRDNSPLHF
DNA: TGTGCCAGCAGTTCCCCCGACAGGGATAATTCACCCCTCCACTTT
length: 15
size: .
V: TRBV28
J: TRBJ1-6
D: TRBD1

CDR3: CASSEVGVTEAFF
DNA: TGTGCCAGCAGTGAAGTTGGGGTTACTGAAGCTTTCTTT
length: 13
size: few
V: TRBV6-1
J: TRBJ1-1
D: .

CDR3: CASSPQMTGYGYTF
DNA: TGTGCCAGCAGTCCTCAGATGACAGGGTATGGCTACACCTTC
length: 14
size: .
V: TRBV12-3/TRBV12-4
J: TRBJ1-2
D: TRBD1

CDR3: CSVARGSNTEAFF
DNA: TGCAGCGTTGCGAGGGGTTCAAACACTGAAGCTTTCTTT
length: 13
size: .
V: TRBV29-1
J: TRBJ1-1
D: .

CDR3: CASSPMPASGNTIYF
DNA: TGTGCCAGCAGCCCTATGCCCGCCTCTGGAAACACCATATATTTT
length: 15
size: .
V: TRBV7-2
J: TRBJ1-3
D: .

CDR3: CASSLGGYRGDQPQHF
DNA: TGTGCCAGCAGCTTAGGGGGTTACAGGGGAGATCAGCCCCAGCATTTT
length: 16
size: .
V: TRBV11-2
J: TRBJ1-5
D: TRBD1

CDR3: CASSPPGGDSGNTIYF
DNA: TGTGCCAGCTCACCACCGGGCGGGGACTCTGGAAACACCATATATTTT
length: 16
size: many
V: TRBV18
J: TRBJ1-3
D: .

CDR3: CSVRTSGRSGELFF
DNA: TGCAGCGTGCGGACTAGCGGGAGGTCCGGGGAGCTGTTTTTT
length: 14
size: many
V: TRBV29-1
J: TRBJ2-2
D: TRBD2

CDR3: CASSLSGIQETQYF
DNA: TGTGCCAGCAGCTTAAGTGGGATCCAAGAGACCCAGTACTTC
length: 14
size: many
V: TRBV11-2
J: TRBJ2-5
D: .

CDR3: CASSRTGVNQPQHF
DNA: TGTGCCAGCAGCCGAACCGGGGTGAATCAGCCCCAGCATTTT
length: 14
size: many
V: TRBV7-9
J: TRBJ1-5
D: .

CDR3: CASSLPGVGGAFF
DNA: TGTGCCAGCAGCTTACCAGGGGTAGGTGGAGCTTTCTTT
length: 13
size: many
V: TRBV11-2
J: TRBJ1-1
D: .

CDR3: CASSQGRLSYEQYF
DNA: TGTGCCAGCAGCCAAGGACGACTCTCCTACGAGCAGTACTTC
length: 14
size: many
V: TRBV14
J: TRBJ2-7
D: .

CDR3: CASSLSGMGETQYF
DNA: TGTGCCAGCAGCCTTAGCGGGATGGGAGAGACCCAGTACTTC
length: 14
size: .
V: TRBV7-3
J: TRBJ2-5
D: TRBD2

CDR3: CASALPWGGQETQYF
DNA: TGTGCCAGCGCCTTACCCTGGGGGGGCCAAGAGACCCAGTACTTC
length: 15
size: many
V: TRBV28
J: TRBJ2-5
D: TRBD2

CDR3: CASSGRDSLTEAFF
DNA: TGTGCCAGCAGCGGCCGGGACAGCCTCACTGAAGCTTTCTTT
length: 14
size: few
V: TRBV3-1
J: TRBJ1-1
D: TRBD1

CDR3: CASTSQGNTGELFF
DNA: TGTGCCAGTACCTCACAGGGTAACACCGGGGAGCTGTTTTTT
length: 14
size: .
V: TRBV19
J: TRBJ2-2
D: .

CDR3: CASSSGTGWTGELFF
DNA: TGTGCCAGCAGCTCCGGGACAGGGTGGACCGGGGAGCTGTTTTTT
length: 15
size: many
V: TRBV28
J: TRBJ2-2
D: TRBD1

CDR3: CASSFRGAEAFF
DNA: TGTGCCAGCAGTTTCAGGGGAGCCGAAGCTTTCTTT
length: 12
size: many
V: TRBV6-5
J: TRBJ1-1
D: .

CDR3: CASSFTARQPQHF
DNA: TGTGCCAGCAGTTTTACGGCCCGTCAGCCCCAGCATTTT
length: 13
size: many
V: TRBV6-4
J: TRBJ1-5
D: .

CDR3: CASTKQQETQYF
DNA: TGTGCCAGCACCAAACAACAAGAGACCCAGTACTTC
length: 12
size: many
V: TRBV12-3/TRBV12-4
J: TRBJ2-5
D: .

CDR3: CASSSMRGQPQHF
DNA: TGTGCCAGCAGCTCAATGAGGGGTCAGCCCCAGCATTTT
length: 13
size: many
V: TRBV11-2
J: TRBJ1-5
D: .

CDR3: CASSPSGFQETQYF
DNA: TGTGCCAGTAGCCCGTCAGGGTTCCAAGAGACCCAGTACTTC
length: 14
size: .
V: TRBV19
J: TRBJ2-5
D: .

CDR3: CASSLAQGTEAFF
DNA: TGTGCCAGCAGCTTAGCACAGGGCACTGAAGCTTTCTTT
length: 13
size: many
V: TRBV7-2
J: TRBJ1-1
D: .

CDR3: CASSLYSGGETSYTF
DNA: TGTGCCAGCAGTTTATATTCCGGGGGGGAGACGAGCTACACCTTC
length: 15
size: .
V: TRBV27
J: TRBJ1-2
D: .

CDR3: CASSYSRQGIQYF
DNA: TGTGCCAGCAGTTACTCGAGACAGGGGATTCAGTACTTC
length: 13
size: .
V: TRBV6-5
J: TRBJ2-4
D: TRBD1

CDR3: CASSVGGRPETQYF
DNA: TGTGCCAGCAGCGTCGGTGGCAGACCGGAGACCCAGTACTTC
length: 14
size: many
V: TRBV9
J: TRBJ2-5
D: .

CDR3: CASSFDRDYEQYF
DNA: TGTGCCAGCAGCTTCGACAGAGACTACGAGCAGTACTTC
length: 13
size: .
V: TRBV7-9
J: TRBJ2-7
D: .

CDR3: CASSSSGTGLYEQYF
DNA: TGTGCCAGCAGCTCTTCCGGGACAGGACTTTACGAGCAGTACTTC
length: 15
size: .
V: TRBV7-9
J: TRBJ2-7
D: TRBD1

CDR3: CASSVGSDTQYF
DNA: TGTGCCAGCAGTGTGGGCTCGGATACGCAGTATTTT
length: 12
size: once
V: TRBV2
J: TRBJ2-3
D: .

CDR3: CASSSQREAPYEQYF
DNA: TGCGCCAGCAGCTCCCAGCGGGAGGCCCCCTACGAGCAGTACTTC
length: 15
size: many
V: TRBV4-3
J: TRBJ2-7
D: TRBD2

CDR3: CASSPGVETQYF
DNA: TGTGCCAGCAGCCCTGGGGTTGAGACCCAGTACTTC
length: 12
size: .
V: TRBV12-3/TRBV12-4
J: TRBJ2-5
D: .

CDR3: CATSSGVRQETQYF
DNA: TGTGCCACCAGCAGCGGAGTGAGACAAGAGACCCAGTACTTC
length: 14
size: .
V: TRBV15
J: TRBJ2-5
D: .

CDR3: CASSPGTGRISPLHF
DNA: TGTGCCAGCAGCCCTGGGACAGGGAGGATTTCACCCCTCCACTTT
length: 15
size: .
V: TRBV6-2/TRBV6-3
J: TRBJ1-6
D: TRBD1

CDR3: CASGLLYEQYF
DNA: TGTGCTAGTGGTTTATTATACGAGCAGTACTTC
length: 11
size: .
V: TRBV12-5
J: TRBJ2-7
D: .

CDR3: CASRLLVGFEQYF
DNA: TGTGCCAGCCGCCTTCTGGTGGGCTTTGAGCAGTACTTC
length: 13
size: many
V: TRBV28
J: TRBJ2-7
D: .

CDR3: CASSYSINDYGYTF
DNA: TGTGCCAGCAGTTACTCGATCAATGACTATGGCTACACCTTC
length: 14
size: many
V: TRBV6-5
J: TRBJ1-2
D: .

CDR3: CASSEVYSYEQYF
DNA: TGTGCCAGCAGTGAAGTATACTCCTACGAGCAGTACTTC
length: 13
size: .
V: TRBV6-1
J: TRBJ2-7
D: .

CDR3: CASSRTGLGKETQYF
DNA: TGTGCCAGCAGTCGGACAGGGTTGGGAAAAGAGACCCAGTACTTC
length: 15
size: many
V: TRBV12-3/TRBV12-4
J: TRBJ2-5
D: TRBD1

CDR3: CASSSDYGYTF
DNA: TGTGCCAGCAGTTCGGATTATGGCTACACCTTC
length: 11
size: many
V: TRBV6-2/TRBV6-3
J: TRBJ1-2
D: .

CDR3: CASRDGLAGGNEQYF
DNA: TGTGCCAGCAGGGACGGACTAGCGGGAGGTAACGAGCAGTACTTC
length: 15
size: .
V: TRBV6-1
J: TRBJ2-7
D: TRBD2

CDR3: CSAWGLAGETQYF
DNA: TGCAGTGCCTGGGGACTAGCGGGAGAGACCCAGTACTTC
length: 13
size: few
V: TRBV20-1
J: TRBJ2-5
D: TRBD2